The text below deals with one T cell receptor beta chain. It lacks a known antigen. Looking up the germline V gene yields CDR1 MDHEN and CDR2 SYDVKM. The cysteine opens and the phenylalanine closes a CDR3 of 12 amino acids. No DNA accompanies this entry. This entry is derived from a study of monozygotic twins with inflammatory bowel disease (dated by TCRdb to between 2018 and 2021). For the wider study: In total, roughly 28 monozygotic twin pairs made up the full study: 19 Danish pairs, all IBD-discordant, plus nine German pairs, of which four were IBD-concordant and five were IBD-discordant. Each individual had, on average, about 151 000 unique TCRalpha sequences and 181 000 unique TCRbeta sequences available for analysis. Disease-associated traits were sought mainly through comparisons between IBD patients and their genetically identical healthy co-twins within discordant pairs. Broad study findings and their caveats: Compared with healthy twins, IBD patients shared fewer clonotypes with other individuals, and the difference was most pronounced in patients with signs of disease activity. The results gave no support for a single strong signal or clonotype linked to IBD. TCRbeta repertoire diversity, by inverse Simpson index, was decreased in IBD patients compared with their healthy co-twins. Background noise and inter-individual variability may have been introduced into the repertoires by the differing immunosuppressive treatments among patients. Repertoire similarity did not differ between concordant and discordant twins, possibly due to limited statistical power. The analysis was unable to tell different T cell subtypes apart.

The receptor library was made with 5' RACE. For each TCR library, approximately 3.5 ug of total RNA was used. For each sample, cDNA synthesis with SMARTScribe reverse transcriptase was split into eight separate reactions. Unique molecular identifiers containing a 6-nucleotide sample barcode were introduced through template switching during cDNA synthesis. Two nested PCRs of roughly 15 and 9 cycles amplified the TCRalpha and TCRbeta cDNA, and bead purification followed each PCR. Before amplification, the cDNA was treated with uracil DNA-glycosylase and purified using the QIAquick PCR purification kit. The second PCR added Illumina TruSeq-compatible adapters along with sample-specific barcodes. TapeStation and Qubit were used to check library quality and concentration, and 5 to 6 ng of each library went into the pool. Pooled libraries were sequenced on an Illumina HiSeq2500 single-index Rapid Run with 2 x 100 bp reads and custom sequencing primers. Per the source publication's procedure: UMI-based consensus assembly with MiGEC version 1.2.6 was used to correct PCR and sequencing errors. MiXCR version 2.1.1 was used to carry out V(D)J alignment, clonotype assembly and CDR3 extraction. Normalisation of gene usage, clonotype sharing and MAIT/NKT TCR abundance was achieved by analysing the top 1000, 10 000 and 20 000 clonotypes per sample. After downsampling to 27 000 UMIs, diversity was calculated as the inverse Simpson index using the vegan R package. Paired Mann-Whitney U tests were applied to discordant twin pairs, with Benjamini-Hochberg correction for multiple testing. The reads underwent TCRdb reprocessing, giving one record for each CDR3 protein sequence and no DNA. TCRdb, not the original authors, processed these V and J calls. The record for this sample contains 330,000 or so distinct CDR3 sequences. The ten largest clones take up approximately 2% of the sample.

From each donor, a 2.5 ml peripheral blood sample was drawn into PAXgene tubes and stored at -80 degrees C. Total RNA was isolated from whole blood with the PAXgene blood miRNA kit on an automated QIAcube, without T cell sorting. Peripheral blood from monozygotic twin pairs who were concordant or discordant for inflammatory bowel disease underwent deep TCRalpha and TCRbeta repertoire profiling using unique molecular barcoding. Smoking habits were recorded for all twin pairs, and individuals were classified as current, former or never smokers. The receptor chain draws on TRBV28 and TRBJ1-2. The clonotype originates from a human donor with ulcerative colitis or Crohn's disease, or a healthy co-twin of an affected twin (not recorded which). Sequencing was performed on blood. CDR3 loop: CASTVARQGYTF.